The sample holds a few counts of the clone carrying this TCR beta chain. The V gene's germline CDR1 is SGHRS and CDR2 YFSETQ. CDR3 length equals 14 residues. J lost 6 bases, V lost 4 bases, and 6 bases had no gene match. This record belongs to a study of blood T cell repertoires in COVID-19. Across the study: PBMCs, B-cell-depleted T cells, or T cells provided the cDNA or gDNA that made up the material.

Authors' processing steps: From reference gene primer amplification, estimates of nucleated cell counts were derived. Libraries were prepared by immunoSEQ multiplex PCR; TCRdb keeps only in-frame clonotypes and omits some of them. Clone size and V and J calls were adopted from that table, with D and trimming inferred from the DNA. The top ten hold roughly 1.2% of the sample, which has roughly 90,000 clones, 80% to 90% seen once. The chain joins TRBV5-1 to TRBJ1-5, with 8 bases aligning to TRBD1. The source is a human donor in a cohort sampled during active COVID-19. Sequencing was done on a sample of peripheral blood. CDR3 in amino acids: CASSPGQGGQPQHF. Here the CDR3 DNA reads TGCGCCAGCAGCCCCGGACAGGGTGGTCAGCCCCAGCATTTT.